The entry that follows covers one T cell receptor (beta chain) sequence. The repertoire was sequenced with immunoSEQ multiplex PCR; TCRdb's copy has only in-frame clones and lacks some. The table records roughly 61,000 clones, 90% of them present only once. The source of the sample is a study of T cell changes during pregnancy in multiple sclerosis. The ends lost 1 base at V and 4 bases at J; junction bases unmatched: 10. Germline assignment: CDR1 SEHNR and CDR2 FQNEAQ (reference sequence). CDR3 size: 17 residues. The receptor was isolated from a female donor in good health, enrolled as a control in a pregnancy study. The chain couples TRBV7-9 to TRBJ2-7; 10 nucleotides match TRBD2. The sample was peripheral blood, taken in the first trimester of pregnancy. CDR3 nucleotide sequence: TGTGCCAGCAGCTTAGGTTTTTCTAGCGGGAGCTTGTACGAGCAGTACTTC. Amino acid sequence: CASSLGFSSGSLYEQYF.